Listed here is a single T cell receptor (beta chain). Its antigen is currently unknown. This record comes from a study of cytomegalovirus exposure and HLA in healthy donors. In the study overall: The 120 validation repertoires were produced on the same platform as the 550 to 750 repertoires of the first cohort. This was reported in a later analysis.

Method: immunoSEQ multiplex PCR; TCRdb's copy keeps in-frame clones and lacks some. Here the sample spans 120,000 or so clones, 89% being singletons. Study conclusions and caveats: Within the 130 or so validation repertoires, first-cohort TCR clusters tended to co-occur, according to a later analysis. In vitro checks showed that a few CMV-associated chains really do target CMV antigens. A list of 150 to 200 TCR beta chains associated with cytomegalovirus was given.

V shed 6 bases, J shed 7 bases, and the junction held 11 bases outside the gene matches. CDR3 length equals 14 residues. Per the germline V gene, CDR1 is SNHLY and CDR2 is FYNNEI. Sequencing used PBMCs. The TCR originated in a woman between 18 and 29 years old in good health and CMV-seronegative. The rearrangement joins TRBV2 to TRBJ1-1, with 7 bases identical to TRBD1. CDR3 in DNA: TGTGCCAGCAGGGAAATGACAGGGTTCGGTGAAGCTTTCTTT. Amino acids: CASREMTGFGEAFF.